The clone carrying this T cell receptor beta chain came up a few times. Its antigen is undetermined. One entry per CDR3 protein results from TCRdb running MiXCR on the 5' RACE reads. The data hold 400,000 to 500,000 distinct CDR3 sequences, with roughly a quarter observed a single time. The CDR3 runs 14 residues. The germline gives CDR1 MNHEY, CDR2 SVGAGI. The V end lost 8 bases, the J end lost 4 bases, and 14 bases lay between the germline ends. This sample stems from a study of T-cell memory formation after mild COVID-19. Points from the study as a whole: Later expanders leaned toward CD4+, whereas clones contracting from day 15 to 85 were balanced CD4/CD8.

The specimen was PBMCs or a T cell subset sorted from them (not recorded which). The V gene is TRBV6-5, the J gene TRBJ1-4, with D unclear. The origin of this receptor is an adult woman who had mild COVID-19 (a few samples of this study predate the infection). Cell type and time point are not known. The CDR3 reads CASGHRWGNEKLFF. CDR3 nucleotides: TGTGCCAGCGGGCATAGATGGGGTAATGAAAAACTGTTTTTT.